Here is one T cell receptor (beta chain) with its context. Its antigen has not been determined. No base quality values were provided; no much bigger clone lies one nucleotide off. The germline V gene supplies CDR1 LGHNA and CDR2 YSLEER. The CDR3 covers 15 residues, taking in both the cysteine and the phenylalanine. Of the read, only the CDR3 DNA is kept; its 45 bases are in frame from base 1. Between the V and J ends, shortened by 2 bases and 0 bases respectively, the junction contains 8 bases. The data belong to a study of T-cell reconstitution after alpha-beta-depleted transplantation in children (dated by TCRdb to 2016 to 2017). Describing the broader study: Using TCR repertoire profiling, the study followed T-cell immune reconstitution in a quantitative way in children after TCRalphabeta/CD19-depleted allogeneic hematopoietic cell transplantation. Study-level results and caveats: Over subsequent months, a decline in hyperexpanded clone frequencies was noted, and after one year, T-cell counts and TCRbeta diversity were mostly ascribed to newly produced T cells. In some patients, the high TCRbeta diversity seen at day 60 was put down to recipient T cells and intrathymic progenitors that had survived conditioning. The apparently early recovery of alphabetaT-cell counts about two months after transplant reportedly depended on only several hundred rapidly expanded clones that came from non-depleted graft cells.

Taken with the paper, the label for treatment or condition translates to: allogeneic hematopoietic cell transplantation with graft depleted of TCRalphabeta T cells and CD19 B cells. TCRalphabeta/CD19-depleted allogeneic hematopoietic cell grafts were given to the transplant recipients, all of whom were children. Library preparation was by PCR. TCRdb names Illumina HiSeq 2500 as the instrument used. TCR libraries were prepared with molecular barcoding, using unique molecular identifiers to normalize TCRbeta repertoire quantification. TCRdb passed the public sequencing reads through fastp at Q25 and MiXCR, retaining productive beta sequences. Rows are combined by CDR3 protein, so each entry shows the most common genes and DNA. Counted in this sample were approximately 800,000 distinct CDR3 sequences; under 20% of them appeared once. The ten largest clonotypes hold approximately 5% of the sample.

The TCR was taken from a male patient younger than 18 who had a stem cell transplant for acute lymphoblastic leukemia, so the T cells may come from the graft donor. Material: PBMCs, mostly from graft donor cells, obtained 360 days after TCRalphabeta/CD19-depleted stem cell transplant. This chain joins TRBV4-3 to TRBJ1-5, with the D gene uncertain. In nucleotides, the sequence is TGCGCCAGCAGCCAATGGGCGGATAGCAATCAGCCCCAGCATTTT. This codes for CASSQWADSNQPQHF.